These 22 T cell receptor beta chains were all obtained from the same sample, sequenced in a study of cytomegalovirus exposure and HLA in healthy donors. Amplification used 60 Vbeta primers and 13 Jbeta primers. The protocol was immunoSEQ multiplex PCR, while the TCRdb copy is restricted to in-frame clones and leaves out a portion. Of some 150,000 clones in the sample, 70% to 80% were seen once. Sequencing was done on a sample of PBMCs. The receptor set was obtained from a woman aged 45-65 years in good health and CMV-seronegative.

As regards this clone: This specimen includes other DNA sequences encoding the same CDR3. The chain has TRBV6-5 and TRBJ1-1; D gene ambiguous. The CDR3 length is 16 residues. The germline V gene encodes CDR1 MNHEY and CDR2 SVGAGI. V lost 2 bases and J lost 3, with 16 bases in between. This CDR3 is CASSYDQTGWYTEAFF. The CDR3, as DNA: TGTGCCAGCAGTTACGATCAGACGGGGTGGTACACTGAAGCTTTCTTT.

This clone was counted between two and nine times. The chain has TRBV6-6 and TRBJ1-6; 7 nucleotides line up with TRBD1. Germline V gives CDR1 MNHNY, CDR2 SVGAGI (reference sequence). Trimming at V came to 8 bases and at J to 0 bases, leaving 4 bases not matched to a gene. There are 15 residues in the CDR3. CDR3 in DNA: TGTGCCAGCCGAGGGGACAGCTCCTATAATTCACCCCTCCACTTT. Translation gives CASRGDSSYNSPLHF.

In its sample, this clone was seen a few times. This sequence joins TRBV7-6 and TRBJ1-1, with D possibly being TRBD1 (5 bases). The CDR3 is 15 amino acids. Germline loops: CDR1 SGHVS, CDR2 FNYEAQ. The germline V and J ends were trimmed by 5 bases and 4 bases, with 17 bases remaining between them. CDR3 region: CASSQPGGGGTEAFF. The CDR3 bases are TGTGCCAGCAGCCAACCCGGTGGGGGGGGCACTGAAGCTTTCTTT.

This clone was detected once. The chain recombines TRBV5-1 with TRBJ2-2; 14 positions agree with TRBD2. The CDR3 is made up of 19 amino acids. Germline CDR1 is SGHRS and CDR2 is YFSETQ. With V trimmed by 4 bases and J by 6 bases, 14 bases remained unmatched. The CDR3 protein is CASSGESGLAGGRSGELFF. For the CDR3, the DNA is TGCGCCAGCAGCGGGGAGAGCGGACTAGCGGGAGGTCGGTCCGGGGAGCTGTTTTTT.

The chain employs TRBV7-2 and TRBJ1-5, with 9 bases lining up with TRBD1. The germline V gene has CDR1 SGHTA and CDR2 FQGNSA. The CDR3 totals 16 residues. With 5 bases clipped from V and 5 bases from J, the junction kept 10 bases outside the gene matches. This chain's CDR3 is CASSVTGGFRHQPQHF. The CDR3 DNA sequence: TGTGCCAGCAGCGTGACAGGGGGATTTAGACATCAGCCCCAGCATTTT.

This chain uses TRBV4-3 with TRBJ1-1; 9 bases fit TRBD1. The V segment lost 4 bases and the J segment 4 bases; nucleotides outside the gene matches: 19. Germline CDR1 reads LGHNA; CDR2 reads YSLEER. CDR3 length: 19 residues. The DNA for the CDR3 is TGCGCCAGCAGCCGCCTACCACCTACAGGGGGCGCAGAGGGCACTGAAGCTTTCTTT. Translation gives CASSRLPPTGGAEGTEAFF.

The V gene is TRBV4-3, the J gene TRBJ2-2; tentative D call: TRBD2 (6 bases). The CDR3 is 14 residues long. Germline-derived CDR1 and CDR2 are LGHNA and YSLEER. V shed 5 bases and J shed 2 bases, with 9 bases lying between them. Written as DNA, the CDR3 is TGCGCCAGCAGCTTGGGAGGAAACACCGGGGAGCTGTTTTTT. This encodes CASSLGGNTGELFF.

V gene TRBV7-3 combines with J gene TRBJ2-1; 10 nucleotides align to TRBD2. CDR3 length equals 16 residues. Looked up from germline, CDR1 is SGHTA and CDR2 is FQGTGA. V shed 4 bases, J shed 7 bases, and the junction held 10 bases outside the gene matches. The DNA of the CDR3 is TGTGCCAGCAGCTACATGGCCAGCGGGAGGGTTAATGAGCAGTTCTTC. Translated: CASSYMASGRVNEQFF.

V gene TRBV5-1 combines with J gene TRBJ2-2, with TRBD2 matching over 7 bases. V shed 4 bases, J shed 4 bases, and the junction held 4 bases outside the gene matches. This CDR3 contains 14 residues. CDR1 SGHRS and CDR2 YFSETQ come from the germline V gene. CDR3 region: CASSELASTGELFF. CDR3 nucleotides: TGCGCCAGCAGCGAACTAGCGTCCACCGGGGAGCTGTTTTTT.

The chain combines TRBV7-3 with TRBJ2-2, with 8 bases aligning to TRBD2. Germline trimming cut 2 bases from V and 6 bases from J; bases unmatched to any gene: 2. CDR3 length: 14 residues. The germline V gene encodes CDR1 SGHTA and CDR2 FQGTGA. CDR3 region: CASSLGAGAGELFF. As DNA, the CDR3 is TGTGCCAGCAGCTTAGGAGCGGGAGCCGGGGAGCTGTTTTTT.

This CDR3 reads CASRLVVRDRTYYEQYF. The CDR3 region has the DNA TGTGCAAGTCGCTTAGTTGTCCGGGACAGAACATACTACGAGCAGTACTTC. This rearrangement joins TRBV12-2 to TRBJ2-7; the table's TRBD1 call for D was not verified on the DNA. TRBV12-2 is a pseudogene. The CDR3 length is 17 residues.

The chain combines TRBV2 with TRBJ2-5, with TRBD2 matching over 9 bases. CDR3 length: 15 residues. The germline V gene encodes CDR1 SNHLY and CDR2 FYNNEI. V lost 6 bases to trimming and J lost 2 bases; unmatched junction nucleotides: 7. The CDR3 protein is CASSRRGLAQETQYF. CDR3 coding DNA: TGTGCCAGCAGCCGGAGGGGACTAGCACAAGAGACCCAGTACTTC.

The rearrangement uses TRBV19 and TRBJ1-5, with 9 bases identical to TRBD1. CDR1 LNHDA and CDR2 SQIVND come from the germline V gene (reference sequence). V was pared by 6 bases and J by 6 bases, with 6 bases of the junction left unmatched. The length of the CDR3 is 14 residues. The CDR3 reads CASRSGQGLQPQHF. The CDR3 bases are TGTGCCAGTAGATCGGGACAGGGACTTCAGCCCCAGCATTTT. Drawing the rest from reference TRBV19 and TRBJ1-5, the complete variable domain is DGGITQSPKYLFRKEGQNVTLSCEQNLNHDAMYWYRQDPGQGLRLIYYSQIVNDFQKGDIAEGYSVSREKKESFPLTVTSAQKNPTAFYLCASRSGQGLQPQHFGDGTRLSIL.

The gene calls are TRBV28 and TRBJ1-2, with D possibly being TRBD1 (6 bases). V gave up 7 bases and J gave up 1 base, with 13 bases separating them. The length of the CDR3 is 14 residues. CDR1 MDHEN and CDR2 SYDVKM come from the germline V gene. The CDR3 loop reads CASTLPDSNYGYTF. The CDR3 DNA reads TGTGCCAGCACCTTACCGGACAGTAACTATGGCTACACCTTC.

V gene TRBV29-1 combines with J gene TRBJ2-2, with a possible D match to TRBD2 (6 bases). The V gene lost 0 bases and the J gene lost 6 bases, with 8 bases spanning the gap. Germline assignment: CDR1 SQVTM and CDR2 ANQGSEA. This CDR3 contains 13 residues. The CDR3 bases are TGCAGCGTTGAAGATGGGAGGTCCGGGGAGCTGTTTTTT. Its protein is CSVEDGRSGELFF.

The chain couples TRBV30 to TRBJ1-5; 8 bases agree with TRBD1. Germline V gene lookup returns CDR1 GTSNPN and CDR2 SVGIG (reference sequence). V trimming: 2 bases; J trimming: 6 bases; junction bases outside the gene matches: 6. CDR3 length: 14 residues. The CDR3 DNA sequence: TGTGCCTGGAGTCCAAGGACAGGGCTTCAGCCCCAGCATTTT. It specifies CAWSPRTGLQPQHF.

On this clone: Distinct nucleotide sequences in the sample also encode this CDR3. The chain has TRBV6-1 and TRBJ1-6, with D perhaps matching TRBD1 (6 bases). The CDR3 extends over 15 amino acids. V was trimmed by 2 bases and J by 13 bases, leaving 18 bases between them. Germline CDR1 MNHNS, CDR2 SASEGT. The CDR3 region has the DNA TGTGCCAGCAGTGAAATGCAGGGGTCGAACTCCCCCCTCCACTTT. The encoded protein is CASSEMQGSNSPLHF.

The chain has TRBV11-2 and TRBJ1-4, with 10 positions matching TRBD1. V dropped 4 bases and J dropped 8; count of bases not matched to a gene: 7. This CDR3 has 15 amino acids. Germline-derived CDR1 and CDR2 are SGHAT and FQNNGV. The CDR3 region has the DNA TGTGCCAGCAGCTCACCGGGACAGGGGTCCGAAAAACTGTTTTTT. The encoded protein is CASSSPGQGSEKLFF.

The CDR3 coding sequence is TGTGCCAGCAGCTTGCAACAGCAGCCCTACGAGCAGTACTTC. The encoded protein is CASSLQQQPYEQYF. This chain joins TRBV5-5 and TRBJ2-7; no clear D gene. The CDR3 is 14 residues long. The V end was cut by 1 base, the J end by 2 bases, with 10 bases between. Per the germline V gene, CDR1 is SGHKS and CDR2 is YYEKEE (reference sequence).

The chain joins TRBV6-1 to TRBJ1-5; D is possibly TRBD1 (5 bases). Trimming stripped 5 bases from V and 7 bases from J, with 15 bases between. The germline CDR1 and CDR2 sequences are MNHNS and SASEGT. The CDR3 runs 14 residues. CDR3 sequence reads: CASSNAGDRQPQHF. In nucleotides, the CDR3 is TGTGCCAGCAGTAACGCGGGGGACCGACAGCCCCAGCATTTT.

The V gene is TRBV7-2, the J gene TRBJ1-2, with D perhaps TRBD1 (6 bases). Germline V gives CDR1 SGHTA, CDR2 FQGNSA. The V end was cut by 1 base, the J end by 5 bases, with 14 bases between. The CDR3 totals 15 residues. The CDR3 nucleotides are TGTGCCAGCAGCTTAGGGGGCCAGGGACATTATGGCTACACCTTC. This gives the protein CASSLGGQGHYGYTF.

The chain joins TRBV25-1 to TRBJ1-1; a weak D match, TRBD1 (5 bases). There are 15 residues in the CDR3. V lost 3 bases and J lost 3, with 14 bases in between. Germline assignment: CDR1 MGHDK and CDR2 SYGVNS. CDR3 in amino acids: CASSDSPGGDTEAFF. The CDR3 DNA reads TGTGCCAGCAGTGACTCCCCGGGGGGGGACACTGAAGCTTTCTTT.